Following are 24 T cell receptor beta chains from one sample sequenced in a study of blood T cells in healthy people across ages. Sample-barcoded 5' priming and a J-beta primer mix drove a second PCR of 7 to 11 cycles. TCRdb reanalysed the 5' RACE reads using MiXCR and keeps one entry per CDR3 protein. The top ten hold 20% to 25% of the sample, which has about 970,000 distinct CDR3 sequences, about 53% seen once. Sequenced: blood. The receptors come from a woman aged 55-69 years in good health.

This rearrangement joins TRBV6-1 to TRBJ1-2; TRBD1 might be the D (6 bases). The CDR3 covers 15 residues. The germline V and J ends were trimmed by 3 bases and 3 bases, with 14 bases remaining between them. Germline CDR1 reads MNHNS; CDR2 reads SASEGT. The CDR3 coding sequence is TGTGCCAGCAGTGAGGGGGCCCGGCCCCACTATGGCTACACCTTC. It encodes CASSEGARPHYGYTF.

Points on this clonotype: Compared with germline, one end of the junction differs, possibly owing to a read error. The chain employs TRBV12-3 or TRBV12-4 and TRBJ2-1; 12 nucleotides align to TRBD2. CDR3 length: 15 amino acids. The CDR3 is CTSSGTSGFYNEQFF. The DNA for the CDR3 is TGTACCAGCAGCGGGACTAGCGGGTTCTACAATGAGCAGTTCTTC.

The chain couples TRBV5-1 to TRBJ1-5; no clear D gene. The germline V gene encodes CDR1 SGHRS and CDR2 YFSETQ. There are 15 residues in the CDR3. The ends were cut back, 0 bases at V and 8 bases at J, with 15 bases in the middle. The CDR3 here is CASSLEARVGEPQHF. The CDR3 bases are TGCGCCAGCAGCTTGGAGGCGCGGGTCGGGGAGCCCCAGCATTTT.

The genes are TRBV15 and TRBJ2-4; 10 bases agree with TRBD2. The CDR3 totals 15 residues. CDR1 is LNHNV, CDR2 YYDKDF, per germline (reference sequence). With V trimmed by 1 base and J by 8 bases, 5 bases remained unmatched. CDR3 sequence reads: CATSRGLAGVDIQYF. The CDR3 DNA follows: TGTGCCACCAGCAGAGGCCTAGCGGGAGTAGACATTCAGTACTTC.

V and J are TRBV28 and TRBJ2-3; TRBD2 matches at 10 bases. CDR1 is MDHEN, CDR2 SYDVKM, per germline. The CDR3 covers 16 residues. The junction had 14 bases not matched to a gene; V was cut back by 5 bases and J by 9 bases. CDR3 coding DNA: TGTGCCAGCAGTCCCCTAGCGGGAGTGGGGCTCGGGACGCAGTATTTT. Its translation is CASSPLAGVGLGTQYF. The full variable domain, completed using reference TRBV28 and TRBJ2-3, is DVKVTQSSRYLVKRTGEKVFLECVQDMDHENMFWYRQDPGLGLRLIYFSYDVKMKEKGDIPEGYSVSREKKERFSLILESASTNQTSMYLCASSPLAGVGLGTQYFGPGTRLTVL.

This clonotype has at least ten counts. This chain links TRBV29-1 with TRBJ2-3; D gene unclear. The germline CDR1 and CDR2 sequences are SQVTM and ANQGSEA. The length of the CDR3 is 13 residues. Trimming took off 1 base at V and 5 bases at J, with 10 bases between the two ends. CDR3 sequence reads: CSVEGRSLDTQYF. CDR3 DNA sequence: TGCAGCGTTGAAGGTCGGAGTTTAGATACGCAGTATTTT.

The V call is TRBV5-5, the J call TRBJ2-3; the D gene is possibly TRBD2 (6 bases). Germline CDR1 and CDR2: SGHKS and YYEKEE (reference sequence). V lost 6 bases and J 1 base, leaving 15 bases between the germline ends. The CDR3 loop spans 15 amino acids. The DNA of the CDR3 is TGTGCCAGCATCGGGCGCCCGGGAGGCACAGATACGCAGTATTTT. Residues: CASIGRPGGTDTQYF.

This clonotype was counted only a few times. The chain couples TRBV28 to TRBJ1-6; D perhaps matches TRBD1 (6 bases). Germline CDR1 reads MDHEN; CDR2 reads SYDVKM. This CDR3 region has 14 residues. V was pared by 5 bases and J by 7 bases, with 12 bases between. This chain's CDR3 is CASSRPDRNSPLHF. CDR3 bases: TGTGCCAGCAGTCGACCCGACAGGAATTCACCCCTCCACTTT.

Points on this clonotype: One end of the junction varies from germline; a read error may be responsible. This chain uses TRBV11-3 with TRBJ2-6, with D perhaps TRBD1 or TRBD2 (5 bases each). CDR3 size: 20 residues. CDR1 is SGHNT, CDR2 YENEEA, per germline. The CDR3 spells CASSLDPLRDGLSGANVLTF. The CDR3 nucleotides are TGTGCCAGCAGCCTAGATCCACTCCGGGACGGACTCTCTGGGGCCAACGTCCTGACTTTC.

This rearrangement joins TRBV2 to TRBJ2-5; no clear D. Trimming left V 1 base short and J 11 bases short, with 23 bases between. Germline CDR1 SNHLY, CDR2 FYNNEI. CDR3 length: 16 amino acids. In DNA, the CDR3 is TGTGCCAGCAGTGAAGGGCAGGATCTGGGCGGTGATGAGCAGTACTTC. This encodes CASSEGQDLGGDEQYF.

This clonotype was seen a handful of times. This rearrangement joins TRBV5-1 to TRBJ2-3; D possibly corresponds to TRBD2 (5 bases). The V and J ends lost 1 base and 4 bases respectively, with 22 bases between them. Germline V gene lookup returns CDR1 SGHRS and CDR2 YFSETQ. The CDR3 spans 18 residues. CDR3: CASSLRPWTGDGADTQYF. CDR3 in DNA: TGCGCCAGCAGCTTGAGGCCCTGGACTGGGGATGGGGCAGATACGCAGTATTTT.

This chain links TRBV20-1 with TRBJ2-1; TRBD1 matches at 8 bases. The ends lost 5 bases at V and 7 bases at J; junction bases unmatched: 7. CDR1 and CDR2 from the germline V gene are DFQATT and SNEGSKA (reference sequence). CDR3 length: 13 residues. CDR3 amino acids: CSAPDRAENEQFF. Written as DNA, the CDR3 is TGCAGTGCTCCGGACAGGGCCGAGAATGAGCAGTTCTTC.

The chain employs TRBV7-3 and TRBJ2-1, with 9 bases lining up with TRBD2. From germline, CDR1 is SGHTA and CDR2 FQGTGA. This CDR3 is 13 amino acids long. V lost 5 bases to trimming and J lost 13 bases; unmatched junction nucleotides: 9. The CDR3 loop reads CASSPPTSGEQFF. In nucleotides, the CDR3 is TGTGCCAGCAGCCCCCCGACTAGCGGAGAACAGTTCTTC.

In its sample, this clonotype was seen a few times. The chain joins TRBV7-8 to TRBJ2-7, with TRBD2 as a possible D gene (5 bases). The ends were cut back, 7 bases at V and 5 bases at J, with 21 bases in the middle. The length of the CDR3 is 15 residues. Germline V gene lookup returns CDR1 SGHVS and CDR2 FQNEAQ. The CDR3: CASTAGEGKDNEQYF. CDR3 in DNA: TGTGCCAGCACCGCGGGCGAGGGTAAAGATAACGAGCAGTACTTC.

V gene TRBV5-1 combines with J gene TRBJ2-1; D may be TRBD2 (5 bases). The DNA end is more similar to TRBJ2-7, so the J call may be wrong. Germline CDR1 is SGHRS and CDR2 is YFSETQ. The CDR3 spans 16 residues. In DNA form, the CDR3 reads TGCGCCAGCAGCTTGGCCCTCGGACTTCCCAGCGCCGAGCAGTACTTC. Protein product: CASSLALGLPSAEQYF.

This chain connects TRBV18 to TRBJ2-7; D remains unclear. In germline, CDR1 is KGHSH, CDR2 LQKENI. The CDR3 extends over 16 amino acids. Trimming took 1 base from V and 0 from J, leaving 13 bases between them. In nucleotides, the CDR3 is TGTGCCAGCTCACCACACCATCTATCCAGCTCCTACGAGCAGTACTTC. It translates to CASSPHHLSSSYEQYF.

The table lists this clonotype with a few counts. This chain uses TRBV12-3 or TRBV12-4 with TRBJ1-2; D remains ambiguous. This CDR3 comprises 11 residues. V was pared by 3 bases and J by 13 bases, with 12 bases between. Written as DNA, the CDR3 is TGTGCCAGCAGTTTCGGACCGAGTATCACCTTC. It encodes CASSFGPSITF.

Only a few counts were recorded for this clonotype. The chain recombines TRBV6-5 with TRBJ2-1, with D possibly being TRBD1 (5 bases). The CDR3 is 15 residues long. Germline V lookup: CDR1 MNHEY, CDR2 SVGAGI. V lost 2 bases, J lost 8 bases, and 16 bases lay in between. In DNA, the CDR3 is TGTGCCAGCAGTTACCGAAGGGGCGGTTCGCATGAGCAGTTCTTC. It yields the protein CASSYRRGGSHEQFF.

This chain connects TRBV5-1 to TRBJ1-2; 7 positions match TRBD1. CDR1 and CDR2 (germline): SGHRS, YFSETQ. The CDR3 covers 15 residues. With 1 base clipped from V and 7 bases from J, the junction kept 10 bases outside the gene matches. CDR3 amino acids: CASSLPLTGKSGYTF. CDR3 sequence (DNA): TGCGCCAGCAGCTTGCCCCTGACAGGGAAGAGTGGCTACACCTTC.

This clonotype was seen a single time. V gene TRBV12-3 or TRBV12-4 combines with J gene TRBJ1-1; no definite D call. V was pared by 7 bases and J by 1 base, with 10 bases between. CDR3 length: 13 amino acids. The CDR3 DNA follows: TGTGCCAGCACTAGCCCTGGGAACACTGAAGCTTTCTTT. This codes for CASTSPGNTEAFF.

The chain joins TRBV3-1 to TRBJ2-7; 7 bases match TRBD2. The V gene end was trimmed by 4 bases and the J gene end by 6 bases; junction bases not matched to a gene: 9. The CDR3 has 14 amino acids. The germline gives CDR1 LGHDT, CDR2 YNNKEL (reference sequence). CDR3 sequence reads: CASSPGRERGEQYF. DNA of the CDR3: TGTGCCAGCAGCCCCGGGCGGGAGCGGGGCGAGCAGTACTTC.

Only one count was recorded for this clonotype. V usage is TRBV6-4 and J usage is TRBJ2-6; D unclear. Germline CDR1 reads MRHNA; CDR2 reads SNTAGT. The CDR3 is made up of 15 amino acids. Trimming took off 3 bases at V and 2 bases at J, with 8 bases between the two ends. This CDR3 is CASSEDGTGANVLTF. CDR3 DNA: TGTGCCAGCAGTGAAGATGGGACTGGGGCCAACGTCCTGACTTTC.

The V call is TRBV9, the J call TRBJ2-7; D is possibly TRBD2 (8 bases). Near its end, the DNA agrees better with TRBJ2-5, so the J call may be wrong. The CDR3 contains 15 residues. Germline V CDR1 and CDR2: SGDLS, YYNGEE. CDR3: CASSVGTSRGETQYF. DNA of the CDR3: TGTGCCAGCAGCGTAGGGACTAGCAGGGGGGAGACCCAGTACTTC.

This chain joins TRBV28 and TRBJ2-1; TRBD1 aligns across 9 bases. The V segment lost 8 bases and the J segment 9 bases; nucleotides outside the gene matches: 2. This CDR3 contains 11 residues. The germline V gene encodes CDR1 MDHEN and CDR2 SYDVKM. The chain's CDR3 is CASRDRVEQFF. The CDR3 DNA follows: TGTGCCAGCCGGGACAGGGTTGAGCAGTTCTTC.